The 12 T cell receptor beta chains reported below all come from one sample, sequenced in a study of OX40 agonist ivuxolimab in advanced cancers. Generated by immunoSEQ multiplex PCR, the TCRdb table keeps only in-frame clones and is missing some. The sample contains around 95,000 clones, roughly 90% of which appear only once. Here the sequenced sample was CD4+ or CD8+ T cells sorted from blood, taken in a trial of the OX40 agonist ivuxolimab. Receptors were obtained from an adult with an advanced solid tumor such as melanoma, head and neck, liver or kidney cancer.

The CDR3 region is CASSSTRRTSGMEQFF. CDR3 in DNA: TGCGCCAGCAGCTCAACCCGGAGGACTAGCGGCATGGAGCAGTTCTTC. The chain has TRBV5-1 and TRBJ2-1; 10 bases are shared with TRBD2. The CDR3 covers 16 residues. CDR1 SGHRS and CDR2 YFSETQ come from the germline V gene. V shed 3 bases, J shed 10 bases, and the junction held 13 bases outside the gene matches.

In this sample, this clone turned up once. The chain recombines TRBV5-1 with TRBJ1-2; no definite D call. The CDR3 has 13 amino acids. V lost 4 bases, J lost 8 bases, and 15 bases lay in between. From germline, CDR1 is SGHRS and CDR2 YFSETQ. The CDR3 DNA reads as TGCGCCAGCAGCCCCGAGGTGGGGTTCGGCTACACCTTC. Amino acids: CASSPEVGFGYTF.

The CDR3 loop is CASSLFPPDRGGYGYTF. For the CDR3, the DNA is TGTGCCAGCAGCTTGTTTCCACCCGACAGGGGCGGCTATGGCTACACCTTC. The chain employs TRBV7-9 and TRBJ1-2; the match to TRBD1 covers 8 bases. This CDR3 has 17 residues. V was pared by 3 bases and J by 4 bases, with 13 bases of the junction left unmatched. Germline assignment: CDR1 SEHNR and CDR2 FQNEAQ (reference sequence).

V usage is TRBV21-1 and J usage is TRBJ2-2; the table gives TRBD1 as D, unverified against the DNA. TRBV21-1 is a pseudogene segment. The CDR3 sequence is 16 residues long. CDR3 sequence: CASSTSGKLPTGELFF. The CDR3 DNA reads TGTGCCAGCAGCACCTCAGGGAAACTTCCCACCGGGGAGCTGTTTTTT.

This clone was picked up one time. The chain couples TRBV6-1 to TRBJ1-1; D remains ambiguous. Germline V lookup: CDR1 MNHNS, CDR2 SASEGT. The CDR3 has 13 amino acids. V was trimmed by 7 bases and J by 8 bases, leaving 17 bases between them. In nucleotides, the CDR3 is TGTGCCAGCATGCGTGATAGGAGGCAGGAAGCTTTCTTT. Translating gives CASMRDRRQEAFF.

The CDR3 sequence: CASSQEISYEQFF. Here the CDR3 DNA reads TGTGCCAGCAGTCAAGAGATTTCGTATGAGCAGTTCTTC. The gene calls are TRBV2 and TRBJ2-1; D unresolved. V lost 5 bases to trimming and J lost 8 bases, with 13 bases between them. The V gene's germline CDR1 is SNHLY and CDR2 FYNNEI. The CDR3 extends over 13 amino acids.

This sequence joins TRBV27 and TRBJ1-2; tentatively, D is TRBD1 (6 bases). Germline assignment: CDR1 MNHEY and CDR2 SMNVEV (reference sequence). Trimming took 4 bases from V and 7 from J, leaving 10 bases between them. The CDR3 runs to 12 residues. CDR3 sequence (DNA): TGTGCCAGCAGTTCCACAGGGAGTGGCTACACCTTC. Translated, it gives CASSSTGSGYTF.

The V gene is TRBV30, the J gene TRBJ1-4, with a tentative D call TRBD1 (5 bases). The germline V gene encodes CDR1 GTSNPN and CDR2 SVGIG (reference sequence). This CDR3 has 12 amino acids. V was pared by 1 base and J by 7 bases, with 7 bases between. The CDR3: CAWSAGVEKLFF. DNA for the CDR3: TGTGCCTGGAGTGCGGGGGTTGAAAAACTGTTTTTT.

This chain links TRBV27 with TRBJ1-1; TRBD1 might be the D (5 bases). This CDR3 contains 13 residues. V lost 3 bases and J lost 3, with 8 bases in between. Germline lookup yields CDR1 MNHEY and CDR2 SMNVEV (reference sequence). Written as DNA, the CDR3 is TGTGCCAGCAGTTTTCAGGGACACACTGAAGCTTTCTTT. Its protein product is CASSFQGHTEAFF.

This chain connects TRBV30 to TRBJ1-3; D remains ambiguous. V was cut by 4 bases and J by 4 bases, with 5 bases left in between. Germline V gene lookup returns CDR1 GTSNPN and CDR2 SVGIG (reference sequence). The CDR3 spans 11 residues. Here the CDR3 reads CAWNSGNTIYF. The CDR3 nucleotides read TGTGCCTGGAATTCAGGAAACACCATATATTTT.

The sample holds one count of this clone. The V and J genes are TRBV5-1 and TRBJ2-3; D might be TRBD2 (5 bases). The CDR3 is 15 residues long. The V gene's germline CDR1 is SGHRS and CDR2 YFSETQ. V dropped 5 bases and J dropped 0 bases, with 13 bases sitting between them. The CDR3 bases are TGCGCCAGCAGGAGTCGAGCGGCCAGCACAGATACGCAGTATTTT. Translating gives CASRSRAASTDTQYF. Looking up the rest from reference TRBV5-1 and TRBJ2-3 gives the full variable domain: KAGVTQTPRYLIKTRGQQVTLSCSPISGHRSVSWYQQTPGQGLQFLFEYFSETQRNKGNFPGRFSGRQFSNSRSEMNVSTLELGDSALYLCASRSRAASTDTQYFGPGTRLTVL.

The CDR3 here is CSVQPGGLYNEQFF. CDR3 DNA: TGCAGCGTGCAGCCGGGGGGGCTCTACAATGAGCAGTTCTTC. The chain links TRBV29-1 to TRBJ2-1; 8 nucleotides agree with TRBD2. After removal of 6 bases from V and 3 bases from J, the junction contained 7 bases not matched to a gene. In germline, CDR1 is SQVTM, CDR2 ANQGSEA. This CDR3 comprises 14 residues.